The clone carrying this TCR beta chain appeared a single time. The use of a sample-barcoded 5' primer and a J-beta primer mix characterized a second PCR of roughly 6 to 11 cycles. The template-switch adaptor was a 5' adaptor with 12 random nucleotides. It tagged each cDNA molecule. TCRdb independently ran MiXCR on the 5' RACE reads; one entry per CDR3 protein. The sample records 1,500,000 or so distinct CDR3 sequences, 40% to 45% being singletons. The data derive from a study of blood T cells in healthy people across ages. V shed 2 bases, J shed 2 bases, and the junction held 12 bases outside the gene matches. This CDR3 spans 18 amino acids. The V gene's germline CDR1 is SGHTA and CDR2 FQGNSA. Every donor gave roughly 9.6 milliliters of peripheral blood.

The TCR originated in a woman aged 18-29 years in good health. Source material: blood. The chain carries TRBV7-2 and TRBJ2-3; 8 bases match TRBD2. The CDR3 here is CASSLYMAGGGITDTQYF. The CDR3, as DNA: TGTGCCAGCAGCTTATATATGGCGGGAGGAGGAATCACAGATACGCAGTATTTT.